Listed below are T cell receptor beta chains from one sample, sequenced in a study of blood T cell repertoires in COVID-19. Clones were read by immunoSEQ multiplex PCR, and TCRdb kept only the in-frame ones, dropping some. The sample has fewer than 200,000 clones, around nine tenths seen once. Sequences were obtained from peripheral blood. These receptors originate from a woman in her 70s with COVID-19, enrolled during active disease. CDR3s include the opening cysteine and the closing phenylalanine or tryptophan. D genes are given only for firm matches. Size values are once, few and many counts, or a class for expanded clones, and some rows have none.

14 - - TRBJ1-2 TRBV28 TGTGCCAGCAGTTCAGGGTTACTTAACTATGGCTACACCTTC CASSSGLLNYGYTF
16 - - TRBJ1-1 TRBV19 TGTGCCAGTAGTACCAGACAGCCATCCCTGAACACTGAAGCTTTCTTT CASSTRQPSLNTEAFF
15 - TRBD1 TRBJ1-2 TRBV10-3 TGTGCCAACAACGCAAACCCCGGGACAGGGCTCGGCTACACCTTC CANNANPGTGLGYTF
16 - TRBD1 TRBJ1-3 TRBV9 TGTGCCAGCAGCGTGACAGGGGGTAGCTCTGGAAACACCATATATTTT CASSVTGGSSGNTIYF
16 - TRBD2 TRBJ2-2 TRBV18 TGTGCCAGCTCAACTAGCGGGGGAACGAACACCGGGGAGCTGTTTTTT CASSTSGGTNTGELFF
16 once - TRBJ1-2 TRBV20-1 TGCAGTGCTAGTGGACAGAAGCGTTTTCCTAACTATGGCTACACCTTC CSASGQKRFPNYGYTF
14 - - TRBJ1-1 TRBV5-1 TGCGCCAGCAGCGTATCAGGGGCGAATCTAGTAGCTTTCTTT CASSVSGANLVAFF
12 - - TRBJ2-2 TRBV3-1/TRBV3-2 TGTGCCAGCAGCTTAGCCACCGGGGAGCTGTTTTTT CASSLATGELFF
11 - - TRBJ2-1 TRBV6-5 TGTGCCAGCAGCTTTAACAATGAGCAGTTCTTC CASSFNNEQFF
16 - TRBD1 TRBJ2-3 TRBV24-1 TGTGCCACCAGTGACCCGACAGGGGCGGACACAGATACGCAGTATTTT CATSDPTGADTDTQYF
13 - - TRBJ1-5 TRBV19 TGTGCCTCCCTGGACCGTAGGGGTCAGCCCCAGCATTTT CASLDRRGQPQHF
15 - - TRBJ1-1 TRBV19 TGTGCCAGTAGTATTACGTCCGGAGTTAGAACTGAAGCTTTCTTT CASSITSGVRTEAFF
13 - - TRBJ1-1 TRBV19 TGTGCCAGTAGGGGCCACTTGAACACTGAAGCTTTCTTT CASRGHLNTEAFF
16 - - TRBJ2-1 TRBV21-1 TGTGCCAGCAGCACTATCAGCGGGAGGGAATACAATGAGCAGTTCTTC CASSTISGREYNEQFF
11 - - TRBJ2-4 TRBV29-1 TGCAGCGTTGGCCGGGACTCACCACAGTACTTC CSVGRDSPQYF
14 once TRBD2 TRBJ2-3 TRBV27 TGTGCCAGCGCCTGGGGGAGGGAGGCAGATACGCAGTATTTT CASAWGREADTQYF
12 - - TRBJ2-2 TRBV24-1 TGTGCCACCCTAGGGGACACCGGGGAGCTGTTTTTT CATLGDTGELFF
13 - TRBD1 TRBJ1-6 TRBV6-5 TGTGCCACCCGGGACAGGCATAATTCACCCCTCCACTTT CATRDRHNSPLHF